The rows below give T cell receptor beta chains drawn from one sample of a study of Ad26.COV2.S vaccination and SARS-CoV-2 variants. Repertoires were generated with immunoSEQ multiplex PCR, while TCRdb's copy carries only in-frame clones and drops some. The sample lists roughly 700,000 clones; more than 80% were seen once. Here the sequenced sample was peripheral blood, taken in a trial of Ad26.COV2.S vaccine versus placebo. All receptors come from a person aged 18-60 years who received the Ad26.COV2.S COVID-19 vaccine or a placebo. CDR3s include the opening cysteine and the closing phenylalanine or tryptophan. A D gene is named only where the DNA matches it firmly. Size is omitted from some rows. Given values are once, few, many or a class for expanded clones.

J gene,D gene,V gene,clone size,CDR3 DNA,CDR3 protein
TRBJ2-1,.,TRBV3-1/TRBV3-2,.,TGTGCCAGCAGCCAAGGGTCGGTCTACAATGAGCAGTTCTTC,CASSQGSVYNEQFF
TRBJ1-4,.,TRBV7-6,.,TGTGCCAGCAGCTTAGCGTCGGGAGAACACCCTAATGAAAAACTGTTTTTT,CASSLASGEHPNEKLFF
TRBJ2-7,.,TRBV6-2/TRBV6-3,.,TGTGCCAGCAGTTACGGAACAGGGTACAACGAGCAGTACTTC,CASSYGTGYNEQYF
TRBJ1-6,.,TRBV30,.,TGTGCCTGGACAACAAGAGACTCACCCCTCCACTTT,CAWTTRDSPLHF
TRBJ1-4,.,TRBV12-5,.,TGTGCTAGTGGTTTGCTTCTCCGGACAGCCACTAATGAAAAACTGTTTTTT,CASGLLLRTATNEKLFF
TRBJ2-7,.,TRBV12-2,.,TGTGCAAGTCGCAGGGGACTAGCGGAAAAAGTGGTCTACGAGCAGTACTTC,CASRRGLAEKVVYEQYF
TRBJ1-6,.,TRBV6-5,once,TGTGCCAGCGGACCCCAGACCCCCTATAATTCACCCCTCCACTTT,CASGPQTPYNSPLHF
TRBJ2-4,.,TRBV10-3,.,TGTGCCATCTCAACCGGGCCGAGAGGCGCGGAAAACATTCAGTACTTC,CAISTGPRGAENIQYF
TRBJ2-1,TRBD2,TRBV27,.,TGTGCCAGCAGTCCCCGCCCTTTTCTAGCGGGCATACCTTATAACAATGAGCAGTTCTTC,CASSPRPFLAGIPYNNEQFF
TRBJ1-1,.,TRBV30,.,TGTGCCTGGAGAGGCGGGGGCACTGAAGCTTTCTTT,CAWRGGGTEAFF
TRBJ1-1,.,TRBV27,.,TGTGCCAGCAGGCAAAGCCCCATGAACACTGAAGCTTTCTTT,CASRQSPMNTEAFF
TRBJ2-7,TRBD2,TRBV3-1/TRBV3-2,once,TGTGCCAGCAGCCAAGCCGGGGGGTACGACGAGCAGTACTTC,CASSQAGGYDEQYF
TRBJ1-5,.,TRBV18,.,TGTGCCAGCTCTCCAGTGGCTCAGCCCCAGCATTTT,CASSPVAQPQHF
TRBJ1-1,.,TRBV4-3,.,TGCGCCAGCAGCCAAGATTTCTTACAGCTGAACACTGAAGCTTTCTTT,CASSQDFLQLNTEAFF
TRBJ2-7,.,TRBV9,.,TGTGCCAGCAGCGTTCATACTCAGGGGTACGAGCAGTACTTC,CASSVHTQGYEQYF
TRBJ2-7,.,TRBV6-2/TRBV6-3,.,TGTGCCAGCAGCCGGACAGTTTTATACGAGCAGTACTTC,CASSRTVLYEQYF
TRBJ2-1,.,TRBV4-2,once,TGTGCCAGCAGCCATGAGATAAATGGGCTAGTCAATGAGCAGTTCTTC,CASSHEINGLVNEQFF
TRBJ1-4,.,TRBV5-1,once,TGCGCCAGCAGCTTGATGGCAGGAACTAATGAAAAACTGTTTTTT,CASSLMAGTNEKLFF
TRBJ2-7,TRBD2,TRBV7-2,.,TGTGCCAGCAGCTTCCTGACTAGCGGGGGGGCGTACGAGCAGTACTTC,CASSFLTSGGAYEQYF
TRBJ2-6,TRBD1,TRBV5-1,.,TGCGCCAGCAGCACCCTCGGGACAGGGACTTCTGGGGCCAACGTCCTGACTTTC,CASSTLGTGTSGANVLTF
TRBJ2-1,.,TRBV3-1/TRBV3-2,.,TGTGCCAGCAGCCAAGATCGGAGGGTTGAGCAGTTCTTC,CASSQDRRVEQFF
TRBJ2-5,.,TRBV15,.,TGTGCCACCAGCCTCGTCGTCCAAGAGACCCAGTACTTC,CATSLVVQETQYF
TRBJ2-7,TRBD1,TRBV9,.,TGTGCCAGCAGCGTAGAGTACACAGGGGGGAGAACCTCCGAGCAGTACTTC,CASSVEYTGGRTSEQYF
TRBJ2-5,TRBD1,TRBV20-1,.,TGCAGTGCCGACAGGGGAGAGACCCAGTACTTC,CSADRGETQYF